A single sample is the source of the 25 T cell receptor beta chains below, sequenced in a study of graft-versus-host responses after intestinal transplantation. The assay was immunoSEQ multiplex PCR, and TCRdb's table has in-frame clones only and misses some. The profile covers about 39,000 clones, with roughly 92% appearing a single time and roughly a fifth taken by the ten largest. Antigens of these TCRs are unknown. The input for sequencing was unstimulated CD8+ T cells sorted from spleen or lymph node cells, taken before transplant. The receptors derive from a human donor who was the organ donor for an intestinal transplant.

The chain employs TRBV7-2 and TRBJ2-7, with TRBD1 matching 8 bases. The CDR3 spans 16 residues. V shed 4 bases and J 7 bases; nucleotides not matched to a gene: 15. The germline V gene has CDR1 SGHTA and CDR2 FQGNSA. This CDR3 is CASSSHHSPDREEQYF. The CDR3 DNA reads as TGTGCCAGCAGCTCACACCACTCCCCGGACAGGGAGGAGCAGTACTTC.

Of note for this clone: The same CDR3 arises from other DNA sequences in this sample as well. The chain has TRBV12-5 and TRBJ2-1; no firm D call. The CDR3 runs to 14 residues. V lost 1 base and J lost 0, with 4 bases in between. Germline CDR1 LGHNT, CDR2 FRNRAP. The DNA for the CDR3 is TGTGCTAGTGGTTTGGGGAGCTCCTACAATGAGCAGTTCTTC. Its protein is CASGLGSSYNEQFF.

The chain is built from TRBV10-3 and TRBJ2-7; TRBD2 aligns across 10 bases. With V trimmed by 2 bases and J by 2 bases, 15 bases remained unmatched. CDR1 is ENHRY and CDR2 is SYGVKD in the germline V gene. The CDR3 is made up of 19 amino acids. CDR3 nucleotides: TGTGCCATCAGTGAGCGGCAGGGGGCTAGCGGGAGTGTCCCCTACGAGCAGTACTTC. Its translation: CAISERQGASGSVPYEQYF.

The genes are TRBV6-1 and TRBJ2-5, with a weak D call TRBD1 (6 bases). The CDR3 extends over 17 amino acids. V was trimmed by 4 bases and J by 1 base, leaving 19 bases between them. CDR1 and CDR2 (germline): MNHNS, SASEGT. The CDR3 DNA is TGTGCCAGCAGTGCCCCCAAAGACTGGGACATCCAAGAGACCCAGTACTTC. Its translation: CASSAPKDWDIQETQYF.

The chain is built from TRBV9 and TRBJ1-3, with no clear D. Trimming left V 0 bases short and J 4 bases short, with 11 bases between. Germline V gene lookup returns CDR1 SGDLS and CDR2 YYNGEE. There are 15 residues in the CDR3. The CDR3 DNA is TGTGCCAGCAGCGTAGATGGGCGCGCGGGAAACACCATATATTTT. Amino acids: CASSVDGRAGNTIYF.

The chain combines TRBV6-1 with TRBJ1-1; perhaps TRBD1 as D (5 bases). The germline V gene encodes CDR1 MNHNS and CDR2 SASEGT. This CDR3 comprises 13 residues. V was trimmed by 5 bases and J by 5 bases, leaving 12 bases between them. The CDR3 nucleotides are TGTGCCAGCAGTATGGGGGGGGAAACTGAAGCTTTCTTT. Translation gives CASSMGGETEAFF.

The chain carries TRBV20-1 and TRBJ2-1, with a tentative D call TRBD2 (5 bases). Germline CDR1 reads DFQATT; CDR2 reads SNEGSKA (reference sequence). The CDR3 consists of 11 residues. The CDR3 is CRGKAYNEQFF. The DNA of the CDR3 is TGCCGGGGTAAGGCCTACAATGAGCAGTTCTTC.

The chain joins TRBV29-1 to TRBJ1-3; no definite D call. Germline CDR1 is SQVTM and CDR2 is ANQGSEA. This CDR3 has 15 residues. With 6 bases removed from V and 5 bases from J, the gap between germline ends came to 20 bases. CDR3 DNA sequence: TGCAGCGTGCTGGGTGTGACGGAGGACCGAAACACCATATATTTT. It encodes CSVLGVTEDRNTIYF.

CDR3 coding DNA: TGTGCCAGCAGCCCTCGAAGCGGGAGACTCTACGAGCAGTACTTC. It specifies CASSPRSGRLYEQYF. The J gene is TRBJ2-7, the V gene TRBV7-9; 8 nucleotides align to TRBD2. The trim removed 5 bases at V and 3 bases at J, leaving 9 bases unmatched. Per the germline V gene, CDR1 is SEHNR and CDR2 is FQNEAQ (reference sequence). The CDR3 covers 15 residues.

The chain is built from TRBV28 and TRBJ2-1; D is undetermined. The ends were cut back, 2 bases at V and 6 bases at J, with 14 bases in the middle. CDR1 is MDHEN and CDR2 is SYDVKM in the germline V gene. CDR3 length equals 15 residues. The CDR3 reads CASSLAVVYPNEQFF. CDR3 in DNA: TGTGCCAGCAGTTTAGCGGTAGTGTACCCCAATGAGCAGTTCTTC.

The chain joins TRBV15 to TRBJ1-2; D is perhaps TRBD1 (6 bases). Deletions cut 4 bases from V and 6 bases from J, with 21 bases between. Germline lookup yields CDR1 LNHNV and CDR2 YYDKDF (reference sequence). The CDR3 has 16 residues. This CDR3 reads CATSIDQGSPVHGYTF. The CDR3 nucleotides read TGTGCCACCAGCATCGACCAGGGGTCGCCGGTTCATGGCTACACCTTC.

J is TRBJ2-2 and V is TRBV6-5, with D unresolved. Trimming took off 2 bases at V and 4 bases at J, with 5 bases between the two ends. CDR3 size: 13 residues. Germline-derived CDR1 and CDR2 are MNHEY and SVGAGI. The CDR3 loop is CASSYMATGELFF. DNA for the CDR3: TGTGCCAGCAGTTACATGGCCACCGGGGAGCTGTTTTTT.

This rearrangement joins TRBV9 to TRBJ1-4, with TRBD1 as a possible D gene (5 bases). The CDR3 sequence is 17 residues long. Germline V lookup: CDR1 SGDLS, CDR2 YYNGEE. V lost 2 bases and J lost 0, with 14 bases in between. The DNA for the CDR3 is TGTGCCAGCAGCGTTACAGGAGTACACTCAACTAATGAAAAACTGTTTTTT. This translates into CASSVTGVHSTNEKLFF.

V usage is TRBV9 and J usage is TRBJ1-1, with D possibly being TRBD1 (5 bases). The CDR3 covers 14 residues. Germline CDR1 and CDR2: SGDLS and YYNGEE. Trimming took off 3 bases at V and 0 bases at J, with 9 bases between the two ends. The DNA of the CDR3 is TGTGCCAGCAGCGGGACACAGTTGAACACTGAAGCTTTCTTT. Its protein product is CASSGTQLNTEAFF.

The V and J genes are TRBV4-2 and TRBJ2-3, with D possibly matching TRBD2 (6 bases). The germline V and J ends were trimmed by 1 base and 2 bases, with 13 bases remaining between them. The germline gives CDR1 LGHNA, CDR2 YNFKEQ. The CDR3 contains 16 residues. CDR3 amino acids: CASSQVASSVTDTQYF. CDR3 nucleotide sequence: TGTGCCAGCAGCCAAGTAGCCTCTAGCGTCACAGATACGCAGTATTTT.

V and J are TRBV4-3 and TRBJ2-7; D remains unclear. Germline V gene sequence: CDR1 LGHNA, CDR2 YSLEER. V lost 0 bases, J lost 0 bases, and 9 bases lay in between. The CDR3 runs to 15 residues. The CDR3 DNA reads TGCGCCAGCAGCCAAGATCTCACTGGCTCCTACGAGCAGTACTTC. Residues: CASSQDLTGSYEQYF.

Turning to this clone: At one end, the junction sequence differs from germline, possibly due to a read error. This chain uses TRBV13 with TRBJ2-3, with D unclear. The CDR3 spans 12 residues. Germline CDR1 reads PRHDT; CDR2 reads FYEKMQ (reference sequence). CDR3 in DNA: TGTGCCAGCAGCGTAGGGTCAGATACGCAGTATTTT. Residues: CASSVGSDTQYF. Together with reference TRBV13 and TRBJ2-3, the CDR3 gives the full variable domain: AAGVIQSPRHLIKEKRETATLKCYPIPRHDTVYWYQQGPGQDPQFLISFYEKMQSDKGSIPDRFSAQQFSDYHSELNMSSLELGDSALYFCASSVGSDTQYFGPGTRLTVL.

The chain employs TRBV7-3 and TRBJ2-7; D remains unclear. Germline lookup yields CDR1 SGHTA and CDR2 FQGTGA. This CDR3 is built from 14 residues. V lost 2 bases, J lost 3 bases, and 11 bases lay in between. CDR3 residues: CASSLYRKVYEQYF. CDR3 bases: TGTGCCAGCAGCTTATACAGAAAAGTCTACGAGCAGTACTTC. Combining the CDR3 with reference TRBV7-3 and TRBJ2-7 gives the whole variable domain GAGVSQTPSNKVTEKGKYVELRCDPISGHTALYWYRQSLGQGPEFLIYFQGTGAADDSGLPNDRFFAVRPEGSVSTLKIQRTERGDSAVYLCASSLYRKVYEQYFGPGTRLTVT.

The chain recombines TRBV6-5 with TRBJ1-1, with D hard to call. Germline CDR1 and CDR2: MNHEY and SVGAGI. The CDR3 length is 12 residues. Trimming took off 0 bases at V and 6 bases at J, with 5 bases between the two ends. CDR3 protein: CASSYSPPEAFF. The CDR3 coding sequence is TGTGCCAGCAGTTACTCACCCCCTGAAGCTTTCTTT.

The J gene is TRBJ2-1, the V gene TRBV19; D remains ambiguous. Trimming cost V 7 bases and J 6 bases, with 10 bases left between them. This CDR3 is built from 12 residues. CDR1 and CDR2 (germline): LNHDA, SQIVND (reference sequence). The chain's CDR3 is CASTEGPNEQFF. The CDR3 coding sequence is TGTGCCAGTACCGAAGGGCCCAATGAGCAGTTCTTC.

The rearrangement joins TRBV6-1 to TRBJ2-7, with D unresolved. The CDR3 is made up of 14 amino acids. Per the germline V gene, CDR1 is MNHNS and CDR2 is SASEGT. The ends were cut back, 8 bases at V and 0 bases at J, with 14 bases in the middle. The CDR3 region is CASSISGSSYEQYF. In DNA, the CDR3 is TGTGCCAGCTCAATATCGGGTAGCTCCTACGAGCAGTACTTC.

This clone appeared a few times. V usage is TRBV7-9 and J usage is TRBJ2-2; D might be TRBD2 (6 bases). Germline V gives CDR1 SEHNR, CDR2 FQNEAQ (reference sequence). The germline V and J ends were trimmed by 0 bases and 6 bases, with 8 bases remaining between them. CDR3 length equals 14 residues. CDR3 sequence reads: CASSLAGGPGELFF. In DNA, the CDR3 is TGTGCCAGCAGCTTAGCCGGAGGGCCCGGGGAGCTGTTTTTT. Using reference TRBV7-9 and TRBJ2-2 for the parts outside the CDR3, the full variable domain is DTGVSQNPRHKITKRGQNVTFRCDPISEHNRLYWYRQTLGQGPEFLTYFQNEAQLEKSRLLSDRFSAERPKGSFSTLEIQRTEQGDSAMYLCASSLAGGPGELFFGEGSRLTVL.

This chain connects TRBV7-9 to TRBJ1-2; 8 bases fit TRBD1. The CDR3 consists of 14 residues. V shed 3 bases and J 5 bases; nucleotides not matched to a gene: 5. Germline CDR1 and CDR2: SEHNR and FQNEAQ (reference sequence). The CDR3 loop reads CASSLTGVGYGYTF. CDR3 coding DNA: TGTGCCAGCAGCTTGACAGGGGTAGGATATGGCTACACCTTC.

The rearrangement joins TRBV27 to TRBJ2-7; TRBD2 aligns across 9 bases. The junction had 6 bases not matched to a gene; V was cut back by 3 bases and J by 3 bases. There are 15 residues in the CDR3. Germline-derived CDR1 and CDR2 are MNHEY and SMNVEV (reference sequence). The CDR3 sequence: CASSLAGGGFYEQYF. The CDR3 DNA reads TGTGCCAGCAGTTTGGCGGGAGGGGGCTTCTACGAGCAGTACTTC.

J is TRBJ2-7 and V is TRBV27, with unresolved D. Germline loops: CDR1 MNHEY, CDR2 SMNVEV (reference sequence). V lost 2 bases and J lost 0, with 5 bases in between. CDR3 length: 13 residues. The CDR3 sequence: CASSLGHSYEQYF. The CDR3, as DNA: TGTGCCAGCAGTTTAGGGCACTCCTACGAGCAGTACTTC.